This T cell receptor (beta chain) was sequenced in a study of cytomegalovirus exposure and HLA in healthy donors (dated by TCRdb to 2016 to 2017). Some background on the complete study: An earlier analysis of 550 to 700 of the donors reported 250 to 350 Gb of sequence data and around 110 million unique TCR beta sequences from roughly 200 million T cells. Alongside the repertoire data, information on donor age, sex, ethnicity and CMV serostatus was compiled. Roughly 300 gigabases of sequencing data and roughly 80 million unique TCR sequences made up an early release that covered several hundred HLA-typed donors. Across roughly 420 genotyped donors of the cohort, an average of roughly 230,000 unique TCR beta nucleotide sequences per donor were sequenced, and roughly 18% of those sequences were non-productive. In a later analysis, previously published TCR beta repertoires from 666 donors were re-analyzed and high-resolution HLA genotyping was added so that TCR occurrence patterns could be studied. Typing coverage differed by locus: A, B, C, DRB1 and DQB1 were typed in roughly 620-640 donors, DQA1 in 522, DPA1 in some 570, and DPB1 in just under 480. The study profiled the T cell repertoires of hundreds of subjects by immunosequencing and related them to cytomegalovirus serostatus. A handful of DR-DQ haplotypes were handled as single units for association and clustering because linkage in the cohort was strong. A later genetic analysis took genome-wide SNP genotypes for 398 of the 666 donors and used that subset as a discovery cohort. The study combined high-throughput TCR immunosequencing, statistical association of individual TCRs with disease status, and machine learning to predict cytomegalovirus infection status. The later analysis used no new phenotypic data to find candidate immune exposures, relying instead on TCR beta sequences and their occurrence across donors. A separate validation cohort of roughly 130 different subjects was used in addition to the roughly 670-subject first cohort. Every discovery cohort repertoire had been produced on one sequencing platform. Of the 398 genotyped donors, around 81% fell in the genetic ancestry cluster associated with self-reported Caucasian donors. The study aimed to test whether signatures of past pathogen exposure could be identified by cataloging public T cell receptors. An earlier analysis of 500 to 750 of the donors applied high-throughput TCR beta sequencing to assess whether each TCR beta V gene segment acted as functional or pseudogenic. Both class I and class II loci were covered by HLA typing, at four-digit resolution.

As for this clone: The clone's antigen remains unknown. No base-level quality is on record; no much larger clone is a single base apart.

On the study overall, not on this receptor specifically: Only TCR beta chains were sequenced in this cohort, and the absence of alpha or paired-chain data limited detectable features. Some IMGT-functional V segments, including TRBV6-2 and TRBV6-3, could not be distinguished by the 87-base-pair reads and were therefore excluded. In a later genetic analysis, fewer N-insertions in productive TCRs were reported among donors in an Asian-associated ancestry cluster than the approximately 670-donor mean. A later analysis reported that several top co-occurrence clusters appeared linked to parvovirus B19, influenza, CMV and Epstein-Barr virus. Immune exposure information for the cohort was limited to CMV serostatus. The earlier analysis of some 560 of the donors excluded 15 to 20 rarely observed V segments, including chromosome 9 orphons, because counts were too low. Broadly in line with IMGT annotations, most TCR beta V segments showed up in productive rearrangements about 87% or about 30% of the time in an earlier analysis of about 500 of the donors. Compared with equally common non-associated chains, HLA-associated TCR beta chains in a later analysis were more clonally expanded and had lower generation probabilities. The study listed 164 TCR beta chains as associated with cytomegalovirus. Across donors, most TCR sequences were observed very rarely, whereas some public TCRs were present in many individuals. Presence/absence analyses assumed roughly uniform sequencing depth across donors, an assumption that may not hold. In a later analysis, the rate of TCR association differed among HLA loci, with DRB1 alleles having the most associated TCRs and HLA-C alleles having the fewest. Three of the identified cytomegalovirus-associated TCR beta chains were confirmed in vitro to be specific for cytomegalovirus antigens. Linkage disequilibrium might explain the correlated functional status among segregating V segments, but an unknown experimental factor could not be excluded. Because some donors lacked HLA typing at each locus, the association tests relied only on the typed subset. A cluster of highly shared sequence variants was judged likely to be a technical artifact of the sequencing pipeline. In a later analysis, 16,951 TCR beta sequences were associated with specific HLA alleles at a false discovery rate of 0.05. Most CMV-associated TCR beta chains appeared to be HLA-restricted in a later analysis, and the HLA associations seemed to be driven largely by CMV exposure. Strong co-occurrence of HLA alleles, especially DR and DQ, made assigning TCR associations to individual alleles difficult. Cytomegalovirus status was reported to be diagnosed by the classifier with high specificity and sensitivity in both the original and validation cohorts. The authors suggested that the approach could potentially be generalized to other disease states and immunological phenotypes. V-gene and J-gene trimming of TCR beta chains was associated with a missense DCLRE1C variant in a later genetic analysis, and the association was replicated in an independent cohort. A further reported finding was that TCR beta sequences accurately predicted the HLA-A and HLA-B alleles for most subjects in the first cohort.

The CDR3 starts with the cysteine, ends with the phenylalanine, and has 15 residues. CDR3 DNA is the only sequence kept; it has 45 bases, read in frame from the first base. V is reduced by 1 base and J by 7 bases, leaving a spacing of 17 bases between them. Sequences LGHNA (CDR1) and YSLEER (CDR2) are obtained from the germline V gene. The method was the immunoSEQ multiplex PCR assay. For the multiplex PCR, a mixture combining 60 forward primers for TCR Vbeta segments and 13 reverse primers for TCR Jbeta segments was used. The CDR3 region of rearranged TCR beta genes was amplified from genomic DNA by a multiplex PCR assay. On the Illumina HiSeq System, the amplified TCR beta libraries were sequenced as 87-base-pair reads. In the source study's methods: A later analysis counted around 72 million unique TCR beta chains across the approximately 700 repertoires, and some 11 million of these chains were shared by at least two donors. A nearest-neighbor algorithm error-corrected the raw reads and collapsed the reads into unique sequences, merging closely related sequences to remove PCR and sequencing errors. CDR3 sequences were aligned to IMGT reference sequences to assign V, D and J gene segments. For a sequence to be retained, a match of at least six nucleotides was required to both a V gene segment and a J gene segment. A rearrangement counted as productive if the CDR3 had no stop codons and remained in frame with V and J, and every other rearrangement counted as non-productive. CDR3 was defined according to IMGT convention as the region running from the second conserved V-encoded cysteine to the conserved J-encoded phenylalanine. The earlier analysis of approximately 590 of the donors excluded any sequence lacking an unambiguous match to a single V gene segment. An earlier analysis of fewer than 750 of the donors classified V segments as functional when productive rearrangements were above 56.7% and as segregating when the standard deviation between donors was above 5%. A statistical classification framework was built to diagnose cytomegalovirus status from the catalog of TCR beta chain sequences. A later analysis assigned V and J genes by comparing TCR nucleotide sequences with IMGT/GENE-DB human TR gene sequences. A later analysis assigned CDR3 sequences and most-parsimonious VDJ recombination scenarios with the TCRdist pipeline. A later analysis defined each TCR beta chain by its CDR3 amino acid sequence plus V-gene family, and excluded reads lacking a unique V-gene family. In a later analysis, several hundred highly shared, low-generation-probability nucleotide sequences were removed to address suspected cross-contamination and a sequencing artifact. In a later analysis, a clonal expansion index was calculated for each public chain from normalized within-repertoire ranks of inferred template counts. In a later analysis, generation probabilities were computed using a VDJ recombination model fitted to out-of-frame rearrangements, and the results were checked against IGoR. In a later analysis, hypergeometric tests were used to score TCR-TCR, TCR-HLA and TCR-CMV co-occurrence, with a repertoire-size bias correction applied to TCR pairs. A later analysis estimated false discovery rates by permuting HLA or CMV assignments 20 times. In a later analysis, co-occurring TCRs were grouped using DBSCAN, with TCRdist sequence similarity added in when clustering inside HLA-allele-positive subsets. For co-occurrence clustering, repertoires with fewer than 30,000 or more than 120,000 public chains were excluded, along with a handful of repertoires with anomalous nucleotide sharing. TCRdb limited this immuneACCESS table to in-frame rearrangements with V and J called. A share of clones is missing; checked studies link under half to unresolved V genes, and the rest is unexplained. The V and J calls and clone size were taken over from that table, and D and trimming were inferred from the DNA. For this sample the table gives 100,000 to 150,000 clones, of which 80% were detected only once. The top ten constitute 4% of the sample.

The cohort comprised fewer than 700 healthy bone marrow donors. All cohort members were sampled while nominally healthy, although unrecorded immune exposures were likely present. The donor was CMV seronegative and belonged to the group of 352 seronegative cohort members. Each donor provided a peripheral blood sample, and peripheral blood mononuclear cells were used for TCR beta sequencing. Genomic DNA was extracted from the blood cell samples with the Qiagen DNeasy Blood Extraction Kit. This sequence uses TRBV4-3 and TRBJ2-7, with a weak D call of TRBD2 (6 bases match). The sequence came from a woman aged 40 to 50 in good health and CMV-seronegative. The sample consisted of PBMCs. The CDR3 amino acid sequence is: CASSQGGTGEREQYF. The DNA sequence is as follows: TGCGCCAGCAGCCAAGGGGGGACTGGTGAGAGGGAGCAGTACTTC.